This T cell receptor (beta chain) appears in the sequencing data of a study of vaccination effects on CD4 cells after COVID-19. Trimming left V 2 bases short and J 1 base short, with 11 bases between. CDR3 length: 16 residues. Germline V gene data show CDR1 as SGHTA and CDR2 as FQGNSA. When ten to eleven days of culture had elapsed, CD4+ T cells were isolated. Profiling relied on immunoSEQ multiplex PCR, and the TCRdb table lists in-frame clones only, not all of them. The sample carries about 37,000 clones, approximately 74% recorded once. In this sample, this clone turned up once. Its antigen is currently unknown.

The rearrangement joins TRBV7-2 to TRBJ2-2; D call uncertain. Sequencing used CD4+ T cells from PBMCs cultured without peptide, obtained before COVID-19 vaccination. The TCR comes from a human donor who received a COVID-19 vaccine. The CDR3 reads CASSLTRRKNTGELFF. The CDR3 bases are TGTGCCAGCAGCTTAACCAGGCGGAAGAACACCGGGGAGCTGTTTTTT.